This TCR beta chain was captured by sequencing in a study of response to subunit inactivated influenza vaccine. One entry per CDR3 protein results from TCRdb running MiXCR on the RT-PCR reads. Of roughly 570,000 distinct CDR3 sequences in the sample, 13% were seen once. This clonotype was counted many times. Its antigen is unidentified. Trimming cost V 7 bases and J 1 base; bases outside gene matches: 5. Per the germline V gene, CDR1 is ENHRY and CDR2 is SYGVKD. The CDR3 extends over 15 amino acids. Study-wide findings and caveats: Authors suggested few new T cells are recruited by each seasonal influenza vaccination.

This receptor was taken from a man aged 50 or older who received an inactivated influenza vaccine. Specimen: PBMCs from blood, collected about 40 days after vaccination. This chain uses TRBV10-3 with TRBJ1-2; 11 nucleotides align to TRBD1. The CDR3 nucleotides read TGTGCCATCACAAGGGGGACAGGGGGTAACTATGGCTACACCTTC. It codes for CAITRGTGGNYGYTF.